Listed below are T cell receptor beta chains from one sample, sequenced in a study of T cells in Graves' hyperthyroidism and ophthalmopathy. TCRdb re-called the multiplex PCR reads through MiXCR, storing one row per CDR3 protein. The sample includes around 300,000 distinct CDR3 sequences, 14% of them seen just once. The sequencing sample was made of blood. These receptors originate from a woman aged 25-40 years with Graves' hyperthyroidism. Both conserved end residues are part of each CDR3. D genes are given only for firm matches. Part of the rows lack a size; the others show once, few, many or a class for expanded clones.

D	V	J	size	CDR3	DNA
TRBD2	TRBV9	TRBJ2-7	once	CASSPRSGSVYEQYF	TGTGCCAGCAGCCCCCGTAGCGGGAGTGTCTACGAGCAGTACTTC
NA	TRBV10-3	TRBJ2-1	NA	CAISALGVAESNEQFF	TGTGCCATCAGTGCTCTCGGGGTAGCGGAATCCAATGAGCAGTTCTTC
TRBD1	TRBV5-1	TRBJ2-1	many	CASSIRQGGSSEQFF	TGCGCCAGCAGCATTCGACAGGGGGGCTCTTCTGAGCAGTTCTTC
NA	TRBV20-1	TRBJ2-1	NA	CSARDTRDLPNEQFF	TGCAGTGCTAGAGATACGCGGGATCTTCCCAATGAGCAGTTCTTC
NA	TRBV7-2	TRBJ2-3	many	CASSKLGYGVSSTDTQYF	TGTGCCAGCAGTAAACTGGGTTATGGGGTCTCTAGCACAGATACGCAGTATTTT
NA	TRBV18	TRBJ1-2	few	CASSPENYGYTF	TGTGCCAGCTCACCCGAGAACTATGGCTACACCTTC
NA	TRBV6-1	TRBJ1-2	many	CASRDMGGYTF	TGTGCCAGCAGGGACATGGGGGGCTACACCTTC
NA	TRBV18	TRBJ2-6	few	CASSRAMGPGANVLTF	TGTGCCAGCTCACGAGCCATGGGGCCTGGGGCCAACGTCCTGACTTTC
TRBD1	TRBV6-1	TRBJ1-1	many	CASRRQGVPFF	TGTGCCAGCAGGAGACAGGGAGTCCCTTTCTTT
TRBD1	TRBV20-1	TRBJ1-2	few	CSALDRGLIYGYTF	TGCAGTGCGTTGGACAGGGGGCTCATCTATGGCTACACCTTC
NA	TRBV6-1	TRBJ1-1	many	CAVVGGNTEAFF	TGTGCCGTCGTCGGGGGGAACACTGAAGCTTTCTTT
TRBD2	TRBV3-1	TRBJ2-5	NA	CASSGRLAGGETQYF	TGTGCCAGCAGTGGCAGGCTAGCGGGAGGGGAGACCCAGTACTTC
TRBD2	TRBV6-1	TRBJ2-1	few	CASSLTSDEQFF	TGTGCCAGCAGTCTCACTAGCGATGAGCAGTTCTTC
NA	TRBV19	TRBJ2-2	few	CASSTSGELFF	TGTGCCAGTAGTACTTCCGGGGAGCTGTTTTTT
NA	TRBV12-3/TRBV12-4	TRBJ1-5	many	CASSRRGHGYEPQHF	TGTGCCAGCAGTCGACGGGGACACGGGTACGAGCCCCAGCATTTT
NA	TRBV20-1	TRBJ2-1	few	CSARSSYSYNEQFF	TGCAGTGCTAGAAGCTCGTACTCCTACAATGAGCAGTTCTTC
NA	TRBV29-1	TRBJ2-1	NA	CSVSQRSSYNEQFF	TGCAGCGTTTCCCAGCGGAGCTCCTACAATGAGCAGTTCTTC
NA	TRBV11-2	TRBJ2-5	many	CASSLWDGRETQYF	TGTGCCAGCAGTCTTTGGGACGGTAGAGAGACCCAGTACTTC
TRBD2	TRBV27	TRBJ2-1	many	CARLLLAGPYNEQFF	TGTGCCAGACTACTTTTAGCGGGGCCCTACAATGAGCAGTTCTTC
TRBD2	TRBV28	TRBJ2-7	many	CASSRLAGVNEQYF	TGTGCCAGCAGCAGACTAGCGGGAGTCAACGAGCAGTACTTC
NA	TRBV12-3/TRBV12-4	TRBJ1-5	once	CASTFRGFVWEDSNQPQHF	TGTGCCAGCACCTTTAGAGGGTTCGTTTGGGAGGACAGCAATCAGCCCCAGCATTTT
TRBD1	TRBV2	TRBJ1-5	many	CASSDGQGRQPQHF	TGTGCCAGCAGTGACGGACAGGGGAGACAGCCCCAGCATTTT